Shown below are 32 T cell receptor beta chains from a single sample sequenced in a study of cytomegalovirus exposure and HLA in healthy donors. The PCR ran on 60 Vbeta and 13 Jbeta primers. Clones were sequenced by immunoSEQ multiplex PCR, and TCRdb holds only the in-frame ones, with some missing. The sample contains about 150,000 clones, over 65% of which appear only once. The sequencing input was PBMCs. These receptors originate from a middle-aged man in good health and CMV-seronegative.

This clone was picked up one time. The chain combines TRBV13 with TRBJ1-1; D not certain. Between the trimmed V and J ends, which lost 5 bases and 3 bases, there was a span of 10 bases. CDR3 length: 13 residues. Germline CDR1 and CDR2: PRHDT and FYEKMQ (reference sequence). DNA for the CDR3: TGTGCCAGCAGCCCGAGGAGGGACACTGAAGCTTTCTTT. This translates into CASSPRRDTEAFF.

The V gene is TRBV10-3, the J gene TRBJ1-6; 9 bases line up with TRBD1. This CDR3 region has 15 residues. Per the germline V gene, CDR1 is ENHRY and CDR2 is SYGVKD. The V segment lost 6 bases and the J segment 6 bases; nucleotides outside the gene matches: 6. The chain's CDR3 is CAIRLDRGGNSPLHF. Written as DNA, the CDR3 is TGTGCCATCAGGCTGGACAGGGGCGGTAATTCACCCCTCCACTTT.

The CDR3 is CASSVGLAIMGLQETQYF. The CDR3 DNA follows: TGTGCCAGCAGCGTGGGACTAGCGATCATGGGCCTCCAAGAGACCCAGTACTTC. The chain is built from TRBV11-1 and TRBJ2-5, with 10 positions matching TRBD2. The germline CDR1 and CDR2 sequences are SGHAT and FQDESV (reference sequence). Unmatched junction bases numbered 13, after V lost 5 bases and J lost 1 base. The CDR3 length is 18 residues.

The V call is TRBV9, the J call TRBJ2-7; TRBD1 aligns across 10 bases. CDR1 is SGDLS, CDR2 YYNGEE, per germline. V was pared by 4 bases and J by 5 bases, with 6 bases of the junction left unmatched. There are 14 residues in the CDR3. CDR3 residues: CASSQGTGVHEQYF. CDR3 DNA sequence: TGTGCCAGCAGCCAGGGGACAGGGGTCCACGAGCAGTACTTC.

This sequence joins TRBV7-9 and TRBJ1-4, with 8 bases lining up with TRBD1. This CDR3 region has 14 residues. Trimming cost V 4 bases and J 4 bases; bases outside gene matches: 2. The germline V gene encodes CDR1 SEHNR and CDR2 FQNEAQ (reference sequence). CDR3 region: CASSSGQDNEKLFF. DNA of the CDR3: TGTGCCAGCAGCTCGGGACAGGATAATGAAAAACTGTTTTTT.

This rearrangement joins TRBV4-3 to TRBJ2-7; D is uncertain. Germline-derived CDR1 and CDR2 are LGHNA and YSLEER. The CDR3 length is 13 residues. V dropped 3 bases and J dropped 7 bases, with 13 bases sitting between them. The CDR3, as DNA: TGCGCCAGCAGCCACACTCTTGACTGGGAGCAGTACTTC. It codes for CASSHTLDWEQYF.

The chain couples TRBV7-9 to TRBJ1-6; 7 positions match TRBD1. The CDR3 runs 15 residues. Germline V gene sequence: CDR1 SEHNR, CDR2 FQNEAQ (reference sequence). V lost 5 bases, J lost 10 bases, and 11 bases stayed unmatched. CDR3 nucleotides: TGTGCCAGCAGCGTAGGCGTGGGCAGGGGGTCACCCCTCCACTTT. Its protein product is CASSVGVGRGSPLHF. Combining the CDR3 with reference TRBV7-9 and TRBJ1-6 gives the whole variable domain DTGVSQNPRHKITKRGQNVTFRCDPISEHNRLYWYRQTLGQGPEFLTYFQNEAQLEKSRLLSDRFSAERPKGSFSTLEIQRTEQGDSAMYLCASSVGVGRGSPLHFGNGTRLTVT.

This chain connects TRBV6-4 to TRBJ2-3; 9 bases align to TRBD2. Germline trimming cut 11 bases from V and 0 bases from J; bases unmatched to any gene: 12. This CDR3 is built from 16 residues. Germline lookup yields CDR1 MRHNA and CDR2 SNTAGT. For the CDR3, the DNA is TGTGCCCCCCTCAGCGGGAGGCCGGGGAGCACAGATACGCAGTATTTT. Encoded protein: CAPLSGRPGSTDTQYF.

This rearrangement joins TRBV19 to TRBJ1-4, with D uncertain. The CDR3 runs 15 residues. CDR1 and CDR2 from the germline V gene are LNHDA and SQIVND (reference sequence). Trimming pared 4 bases from V and 0 bases from J, leaving 9 bases between. The CDR3 sequence is CASSTTTATNEKLFF. Here the CDR3 DNA reads TGTGCCAGTAGTACCACTACTGCAACTAATGAAAAACTGTTTTTT.

The J gene is TRBJ1-5, the V gene TRBV10-2, with a weak D call TRBD1 (5 bases). Germline assignment: CDR1 WSHSY and CDR2 SAAADI. V lost 3 bases and J 2 bases, leaving 11 bases between the germline ends. This CDR3 region has 15 residues. The DNA for the CDR3 is TGCGCCAGCAGTGATGGGGGGGGAGGCAATCAGCCCCAGCATTTT. Residues: CASSDGGGGNQPQHF.

The chain links TRBV11-2 to TRBJ2-7, with 7 bases identical to TRBD2. This CDR3 contains 13 residues. Per germline, CDR1 SGHAT and CDR2 FQNNGV. The trim removed 5 bases at V and 10 bases at J, leaving 11 bases unmatched. This CDR3 reads CASSPSGGSFQYF. The CDR3 DNA reads TGTGCCAGCAGCCCCTCGGGCGGGAGTTTCCAGTACTTC.

The chain has TRBV4-3 and TRBJ2-5; D may be TRBD1 (5 bases). V dropped 1 base and J dropped 7 bases, with 10 bases sitting between them. CDR1 is LGHNA and CDR2 is YSLEER in the germline V gene. CDR3 size: 13 residues. CDR3 amino acids: CASSQARAGTQYF. CDR3 DNA: TGCGCCAGCAGCCAAGCCAGGGCAGGGACCCAGTACTTC.

This clone has just one count. CDR3 residues: CASSQTGSGEKLFF. The CDR3 nucleotides read TGTGCCAGCAGCCAAACAGGGTCGGGCGAAAAACTGTTTTTT. The chain links TRBV27 to TRBJ1-4; TRBD1 might be the D (6 bases). The CDR3 runs 14 residues. Per the germline V gene, CDR1 is MNHEY and CDR2 is SMNVEV (reference sequence). The V gene lost 6 bases and the J gene lost 8 bases, with 16 bases spanning the gap.

V is TRBV19 and J is TRBJ1-4, with TRBD1 matching 8 bases. The CDR3 runs 14 residues. In germline, CDR1 is LNHDA, CDR2 SQIVND (reference sequence). Trimming at V came to 6 bases and at J to 3 bases, leaving 3 bases not matched to a gene. The CDR3 region is CASSPTGANEKLFF. The CDR3, as DNA: TGTGCCAGTAGCCCGACAGGGGCTAATGAAAAACTGTTTTTT.

The chain has TRBV5-1 and TRBJ2-3; 9 bases match TRBD1. Trimming took 0 bases from V and 2 from J; bases not matched to a gene: 4. From germline, CDR1 is SGHRS and CDR2 YFSETQ. This CDR3 contains 16 residues. As DNA, the CDR3 is TGCGCCAGCAGCTTGGAGGGGACAGGGCACACAGATACGCAGTATTTT. It is translated as CASSLEGTGHTDTQYF.

The chain recombines TRBV18 with TRBJ2-4; 7 bases align to TRBD1. V trimming: 2 bases; J trimming: 5 bases; junction bases outside the gene matches: 6. The germline V gene encodes CDR1 KGHSH and CDR2 LQKENI. The CDR3 sequence is 15 residues long. The CDR3 DNA sequence: TGTGCCAGCTCACCATCAGACAGGGTGGAAAACATTCAGTACTTC. It translates to CASSPSDRVENIQYF.

The chain has TRBV28 and TRBJ1-3; D might be TRBD1 (5 bases). The ends were cut back, 4 bases at V and 4 bases at J, with 17 bases in the middle. There are 16 residues in the CDR3. The germline CDR1 and CDR2 sequences are MDHEN and SYDVKM. CDR3 region: CASSSRRKGPGNTIYF. CDR3 nucleotides: TGTGCCAGCAGTTCCCGTAGGAAGGGGCCGGGAAACACCATATATTTT.

This chain links TRBV5-1 with TRBJ1-1; D is undetermined. This CDR3 comprises 14 residues. The germline V gene has CDR1 SGHRS and CDR2 YFSETQ. V was cut by 2 bases and J by 4 bases, with 12 bases left in between. The CDR3 sequence: CASSLTQAGTEAFF. As DNA, the CDR3 is TGCGCCAGCAGCTTAACCCAGGCGGGCACTGAAGCTTTCTTT.

This clone occurred a few times. The rearrangement links TRBV5-8 to TRBJ1-3, with 8 bases aligning to TRBD1. V lost 2 bases, J lost 3 bases, and 7 bases stayed unmatched. The CDR3 totals 16 residues. Germline values: CDR1 SGHTS, CDR2 YDEGEE. Written as DNA, the CDR3 is TGTGCCAGCAGCTTACCGACAGGGGCCTATGGAAACACCATATATTTT. Protein: CASSLPTGAYGNTIYF.

This chain connects TRBV30 to TRBJ1-6; 7 positions match TRBD1. This CDR3 has 13 residues. With V trimmed by 5 bases and J by 5 bases, 3 bases remained unmatched. The germline CDR1 and CDR2 sequences are GTSNPN and SVGIG (reference sequence). CDR3 DNA: TGTGCCTGGGGGACAGACAATAATTCACCCCTCCACTTT. Its translation: CAWGTDNNSPLHF.

The chain uses TRBV7-2 and TRBJ2-5, with a possible D match to TRBD1 (5 bases). Trimming cost V 2 bases and J 3 bases, with 10 bases left between them. In germline, CDR1 is SGHTA, CDR2 FQGNSA. CDR3 length: 14 residues. The CDR3 DNA follows: TGTGCCAGCAGCTTATCAGGGTACAAAGAGACCCAGTACTTC. It translates to CASSLSGYKETQYF.

The CDR3 here is CASSLQGYEQYF. For the CDR3, the DNA is TGTGCCAGCAGCTTACAGGGCTACGAGCAGTACTTC. V usage is TRBV7-2 and J usage is TRBJ2-7, with D maybe TRBD1 (5 bases). The CDR3 is made up of 12 amino acids. In germline, CDR1 is SGHTA, CDR2 FQGNSA. V lost 2 bases and J lost 3, with 5 bases in between.

A single count supports this clone. This sequence joins TRBV5-5 and TRBJ2-7; 9 nucleotides match TRBD2. Germline V gene data show CDR1 as SGHKS and CDR2 as YYEKEE (reference sequence). The CDR3 covers 15 residues. V was clipped by 5 bases and J by 1 base; unmatched bases: 7. The CDR3 DNA sequence: TGTGCCAGCAGTGAGGGACTAGCAGATTCCTACGAGCAGTACTTC. It is translated as CASSEGLADSYEQYF.

The chain combines TRBV25-1 with TRBJ2-7, with no clear D. Between the trimmed V and J ends, which lost 3 bases and 1 base, there was a span of 10 bases. The CDR3 totals 14 residues. Germline-derived CDR1 and CDR2 are MGHDK and SYGVNS. The CDR3 reads CASSDPAVSYEQYF. For the CDR3, the DNA is TGTGCCAGCAGTGACCCGGCGGTTTCCTACGAGCAGTACTTC.

V gene TRBV7-2 combines with J gene TRBJ2-1; 10 bases align to TRBD2. CDR3 length: 14 amino acids. Germline V gives CDR1 SGHTA, CDR2 FQGNSA. Trimming took 1 base from V and 8 from J; bases not matched to a gene: 2. The CDR3 DNA is TGTGCCAGCAGCTTAGGTCTAGCGGGAGATGAGCAGTTCTTC. This codes for CASSLGLAGDEQFF.

The gene calls are TRBV5-4 and TRBJ1-6; maybe TRBD1 (6 bases). CDR3 size: 16 residues. From germline, CDR1 is SGHNT and CDR2 YYREEE (reference sequence). Deletions cut 4 bases from V and 0 bases from J, with 11 bases between. The CDR3 protein is CASSPQGPSYNSPLHF. The CDR3 coding sequence is TGTGCCAGCAGCCCCCAGGGGCCCTCCTATAATTCACCCCTCCACTTT.

The chain employs TRBV29-1 and TRBJ2-1, with 8 bases aligning to TRBD1. CDR3 length: 14 residues. CDR1 and CDR2 (germline): SQVTM, ANQGSEA. V lost 6 bases, J lost 3 bases, and 7 bases stayed unmatched. In DNA form, the CDR3 reads TGCAGCGTGACAGGGGCCAACCACTACAATGAGCAGTTCTTC. Translated: CSVTGANHYNEQFF.

The chain uses TRBV9 and TRBJ2-7; D perhaps matches TRBD1 (6 bases). This CDR3 comprises 15 residues. V was shortened by 0 bases and J by 0 bases, with 10 bases between the two germline ends. Germline CDR1 SGDLS, CDR2 YYNGEE. CDR3 DNA sequence: TGTGCCAGCAGCGTAGACCCAGGGGACTCCTACGAGCAGTACTTC. This encodes CASSVDPGDSYEQYF.

This chain connects TRBV27 to TRBJ2-5, with 7 bases aligning to TRBD1. Looked up from germline, CDR1 is MNHEY and CDR2 is SMNVEV (reference sequence). V dropped 5 bases and J dropped 5; count of bases not matched to a gene: 11. This CDR3 comprises 15 residues. As DNA, the CDR3 is TGTGCCAGCAGTATACGGGACAGCGTGTGGGAGACCCAGTACTTC. This gives the protein CASSIRDSVWETQYF.

This chain connects TRBV6-6 to TRBJ1-5; no clear D gene. Per germline, CDR1 MNHNY and CDR2 SVGAGI (reference sequence). V lost 0 bases and J 2 bases, leaving 8 bases between the germline ends. The length of the CDR3 is 15 residues. The CDR3 DNA follows: TGTGCCAGCAGTTACTCTCGGGATGGCAATCAGCCCCAGCATTTT. Amino acids: CASSYSRDGNQPQHF.

The J gene is TRBJ1-3, the V gene TRBV7-2; D call uncertain. The CDR3 totals 14 residues. Germline V gene sequence: CDR1 SGHTA, CDR2 FQGNSA. V shed 0 bases and J shed 0 bases, with 3 bases lying between them. The CDR3 bases are TGTGCCAGCAGCTTAGCCAGCTCTGGAAACACCATATATTTT. Amino acid sequence: CASSLASSGNTIYF.

The J gene is TRBJ1-4, the V gene TRBV5-1; no reliable D call. CDR1 is SGHRS, CDR2 YFSETQ, per germline. This CDR3 comprises 18 residues. V lost 1 base and J 3 bases, leaving 19 bases between the germline ends. This chain's CDR3 is CASSLTPGRRSANEKLFF. The CDR3 region has the DNA TGCGCCAGCAGCTTGACCCCGGGTCGCCGGTCAGCTAATGAAAAACTGTTTTTT.